Presented here are 22 T cell receptor beta chains from one specimen sequenced in a study of neurological immune-mediated disorders. TCRdb called the 5' RACE reads again in MiXCR, with one record for every CDR3 protein. The table shows about 59,000 distinct CDR3 sequences, with around 3.8% occurring only once. Source material: PBMCs. These TCRs come from a woman aged 45-65 years with multiple sclerosis.

This clonotype was found many times. The CDR3 loop is CATSTGGWTKTQYF. CDR3 nucleotide sequence: TGTGCCACCAGTACGGGAGGGTGGACAAAGACCCAGTACTTC. The rearrangement joins TRBV24-1 to TRBJ2-5, with 8 nucleotides matching TRBD2. The CDR3 extends over 14 amino acids. The germline gives CDR1 KGHDR, CDR2 SFDVKD. The ends lost 6 bases at V and 6 bases at J; junction bases unmatched: 8.

This clonotype was seen repeatedly, ten times or more. J is TRBJ2-3 and V is TRBV21-1; TRBD2 was called by the table and not checked on the DNA. TRBV21-1 is a pseudogene segment. The CDR3 is made up of 16 amino acids. The DNA of the CDR3 is TGTGCCAGCAGCAACGAGACTAGTGACTTCCCAGATACGCAGTATTTT. This gives the protein CASSNETSDFPDTQYF.

This clonotype has ten or more counts. The CDR3 region has the DNA TGCAGCGTTGCCGGGACTAGCGGGAGGGACACAGATACGCAGTATTTT. Encoded protein: CSVAGTSGRDTDTQYF. The chain has TRBV29-1 and TRBJ2-3, with 16 nucleotides matching TRBD2. The V gene's germline CDR1 is SQVTM and CDR2 ANQGSEA. J was trimmed by 2 bases and V by 4 bases; bases with no gene match: 3. The CDR3 length is 16 residues.

This clonotype was recorded many times. V is TRBV2 and J is TRBJ1-1; D not certain. Germline V gives CDR1 SNHLY, CDR2 FYNNEI. The CDR3 loop spans 11 amino acids. Trimming removed 2 bases at V and 7 bases at J, with 5 bases between. The DNA of the CDR3 is TGTGCCAGCAGTGAATGGTTTGAAGCTTTCTTT. Translated: CASSEWFEAFF.

This clonotype was recorded at least ten times. Its ends do not fully match the called genes, so a read error is possible. The chain recombines TRBV12-3 or TRBV12-4 with TRBJ1-5; 10 bases line up with TRBD1. The CDR3 consists of 15 residues. The DNA for the CDR3 is TGTGCCAGCAGCAAGGGACAGGGGATCGATCAGCCCCAGAATTTT. Protein product: CASSKGQGIDQPQNF.

The chain employs TRBV5-1 and TRBJ1-1; weak D call: TRBD1 (5 bases). Between the trimmed V and J ends, which lost 4 bases and 6 bases, there was a span of 13 bases. The CDR3 consists of 13 residues. Germline CDR1 is SGHRS and CDR2 is YFSETQ. CDR3 sequence reads: CASSRDRGAEAFF. In DNA, the CDR3 is TGCGCCAGCAGCAGAGACAGAGGAGCTGAAGCTTTCTTT.

V is TRBV7-9 and J is TRBJ2-1; D remains ambiguous. The CDR3 totals 16 residues. Trimming removed 5 bases from V and 1 base from J, with 15 bases in between. Per the germline V gene, CDR1 is SEHNR and CDR2 is FQNEAQ (reference sequence). The CDR3 reads CASSLMPVESYNEQFF. The CDR3 DNA follows: TGTGCCAGCAGCCTGATGCCCGTTGAGTCCTACAATGAGCAGTTCTTC.

This clonotype was observed at least ten times. V is TRBV9 and J is TRBJ2-2, with D perhaps being TRBD1 or TRBD2 (5 bases each). The CDR3 consists of 17 residues. From germline, CDR1 is SGDLS and CDR2 YYNGEE. Trimming took 1 base from V and 4 from J, leaving 17 bases between them. The CDR3 sequence: CASSVPQRGAGTGELFF. The CDR3 DNA follows: TGTGCCAGCAGCGTACCTCAGAGGGGCGCGGGCACCGGGGAGCTGTTTTTT. The full variable domain, with the rest looked up from reference TRBV9 and TRBJ2-2, is DSGVTQTPKHLITATGQRVTLRCSPRSGDLSVYWYQQSLDQGLQFLIQYYNGEERAKGNILERFSAQQFPDLHSELNLSSLELGDSALYFCASSVPQRGAGTGELFFGEGSRLTVL.

This clonotype was seen a few times. The CDR3 DNA follows: TGTGCCAGCAGCCCTTCGACTAGCGGGAGTGCCGGGGAGCTGTTTTTT. The encoded protein is CASSPSTSGSAGELFF. This chain joins TRBV7-9 and TRBJ2-2, with 12 bases that match TRBD2. The trim removed 5 bases at V and 6 bases at J, leaving 7 bases unmatched. CDR1 is SEHNR, CDR2 FQNEAQ, per germline (reference sequence). This CDR3 is 16 amino acids long.

This clonotype was seen ten or more times. Here the CDR3 DNA reads TGTGCCAGCAGCCTCGGCCCGAAGGGGCCCCAGCATTTT. It codes for CASSLGPKGPQHF. This chain joins TRBV12-3 or TRBV12-4 and TRBJ1-5, with no clear D. V was shortened by 6 bases and J by 9 bases, with 15 bases between the two germline ends. The CDR3 runs to 13 residues.

This clonotype was detected only a few times. The chain recombines TRBV7-6 with TRBJ2-1; 7 positions agree with TRBD2. With V trimmed by 3 bases and J by 4 bases, 6 bases remained unmatched. CDR1 SGHVS and CDR2 FNYEAQ come from the germline V gene. CDR3 length: 15 amino acids. The CDR3 coding sequence is TGTGCCAGCAGCTTCGCAACTAGCGTTTACAATGAGCAGTTCTTC. As protein: CASSFATSVYNEQFF.

Many counts were recorded for this clonotype. The rearrangement joins TRBV4-2 to TRBJ1-5, with 7 bases fitting TRBD1. This CDR3 spans 16 amino acids. Per germline, CDR1 LGHNA and CDR2 YNFKEQ. With 2 bases clipped from V and 3 bases from J, the junction kept 7 bases outside the gene matches. The CDR3 loop is CASSQQGQTHNQPQHF. CDR3 bases: TGTGCCAGCAGCCAACAGGGACAGACCCACAATCAGCCCCAGCATTTT.

This clonotype came up many times. The V gene is TRBV2, the J gene TRBJ2-1; 9 bases align to TRBD2. The length of the CDR3 is 15 residues. Germline V lookup: CDR1 SNHLY, CDR2 FYNNEI. V lost 7 bases to trimming and J lost 9 bases; unmatched junction nucleotides: 13. CDR3 bases: TGTGCCAGCACCCTACTAGCGGAAGCGGGGGGTGAGCAGTTCTTC. Its protein product is CASTLLAEAGGEQFF.

This clonotype was recorded many times. This chain connects TRBV20-1 to TRBJ1-2; D might be TRBD1 (5 bases). V lost 3 bases, J lost 6 bases, and 11 bases lay in between. Germline-derived CDR1 and CDR2 are DFQATT and SNEGSKA (reference sequence). The CDR3 sequence is 12 residues long. The CDR3 DNA is TGCAGTGCTAGGCAGGGAGTGGATGGCTACACCTTC. As protein: CSARQGVDGYTF.

At least ten counts were recorded for this clonotype. The chain recombines TRBV20-1 with TRBJ1-1; D might be TRBD1 (6 bases). This CDR3 has 17 residues. Deletions cut 0 bases from V and 4 bases from J, with 21 bases between. From germline, CDR1 is DFQATT and CDR2 SNEGSKA (reference sequence). CDR3 in amino acids: CSAREMGALRGGTEAFF. The CDR3 nucleotides read TGCAGTGCTAGAGAAATGGGGGCGCTGAGAGGAGGCACTGAAGCTTTCTTT.

The sample holds a few counts of this clonotype. This rearrangement joins TRBV14 to TRBJ2-3, with D possibly being TRBD2 (5 bases). CDR3 length: 15 residues. CDR1 and CDR2 from the germline V gene are SGHDN and FVKESK. With 3 bases removed from V and 5 bases from J, the gap between germline ends came to 15 bases. CDR3 residues: CASSQLAPTLDTQYF. CDR3 in DNA: TGTGCCAGCAGCCAGCTAGCCCCAACGTTAGATACGCAGTATTTT.

At least ten counts were recorded for this clonotype. The rearrangement uses TRBV7-9 and TRBJ2-1, with 7 nucleotides matching TRBD2. Trimming at V came to 1 base and at J to 4 bases, leaving 4 bases not matched to a gene. This CDR3 spans 15 amino acids. The germline V gene has CDR1 SEHNR and CDR2 FQNEAQ (reference sequence). The CDR3 region has the DNA TGTGCCAGCAGCTTAGGCCCTAGCGGATACAATGAGCAGTTCTTC. This codes for CASSLGPSGYNEQFF.

This clonotype has just a few counts. The chain employs TRBV2 and TRBJ1-2; D may be TRBD1 (5 bases). V was trimmed by 3 bases and J by 5 bases, leaving 10 bases between them. The CDR3 consists of 13 residues. Germline CDR1 SNHLY, CDR2 FYNNEI. The CDR3 region is CASSDNPGYGYTF. The CDR3 DNA is TGTGCCAGCAGTGATAATCCAGGGTATGGCTACACCTTC.

This clonotype was detected ten times or more. V is TRBV3-1 and J is TRBJ1-1, with TRBD1 as a possible D gene (5 bases). This CDR3 is built from 14 residues. With 4 bases removed from V and 5 bases from J, the gap between germline ends came to 14 bases. Germline loops: CDR1 LGHDT, CDR2 YNNKEL (reference sequence). CDR3 nucleotide sequence: TGTGCCAGCAGCCTTCCCGGGGGAGGGACTGAAGCTTTCTTT. Translated, it gives CASSLPGGGTEAFF.

This clonotype was seen repeatedly, ten times or more. The rearrangement joins TRBV21-1 to TRBJ1-5. TRBV21-1 is a pseudogene locus. The CDR3 covers 15 residues. The CDR3 DNA sequence: TGTGCCAGCAGTACACGGCAGATTAGAAGTCAGCCCCAGCATTTT. Its translation: CASSTRQIRSQPQHF.

This clonotype was observed at least ten times. The chain combines TRBV29-1 with TRBJ1-4; D may be TRBD1 (5 bases). The V and J ends lost 2 bases and 8 bases respectively, with 12 bases between them. CDR1 is SQVTM and CDR2 is ANQGSEA in the germline V gene. The CDR3 sequence is 13 residues long. DNA for the CDR3: TGCAGCGTTGAAAGGCTGGGGGGAGAAAAACTGTTTTTT. Its translation is CSVERLGGEKLFF. The variable domain in full, with the rest retrieved from reference TRBV29-1 and TRBJ1-4, is SAVISQKPSRDICQRGTSLTIQCQVDSQVTMMFWYRQQPGQSLTLIATANQGSEATYESGFVIDKFPISRPNLTFSTLTVSNMSPEDSSIYLCSVERLGGEKLFFGSGTQLSVL.

This clonotype was seen many times. The chain has TRBV7-9 and TRBJ2-4, with D uncertain. V was cut by 5 bases and J by 3 bases, with 14 bases left in between. The length of the CDR3 is 15 residues. Per the germline V gene, CDR1 is SEHNR and CDR2 is FQNEAQ (reference sequence). CDR3 loop: CASSGVDVGKNIQYF. CDR3 bases: TGTGCCAGCAGCGGAGTGGATGTGGGCAAAAACATTCAGTACTTC. Variable domain in full (rest from reference TRBV7-9 and TRBJ2-4): DTGVSQNPRHKITKRGQNVTFRCDPISEHNRLYWYRQTLGQGPEFLTYFQNEAQLEKSRLLSDRFSAERPKGSFSTLEIQRTEQGDSAMYLCASSGVDVGKNIQYFGAGTRLSVL.